This T cell receptor beta chain was identified during a study of radiotherapy plus CTLA-4 blockade in lung cancer. CDR3 length equals 13 residues. Losses at the gene ends were 9 bases for V and 3 bases for J; bases not matched to a gene: 5. Germline CDR1 is LNHDA and CDR2 is SQIVND (reference sequence). Sequencing was performed with immunoSEQ multiplex PCR; in TCRdb, only in-frame clones are kept and a portion is missing. The sample includes roughly 90,000 clones, about 78% of them seen just once. Overall study findings and caveats: Best predicting response, reportedly, were early blood T cell clone dynamics, with interferon-beta.

On this clone itself: Antigen unknown.

The J gene is TRBJ1-2, the V gene TRBV19; 9 bases align to TRBD1. The specimen comprised peripheral blood, sampled from a patient treated with radiotherapy plus ipilimumab. This TCR was recovered from a human donor with non-small cell lung cancer who had a partial response to radiotherapy plus ipilimumab. Some clones in this sample may be carry-over from other donors' samples. Here the CDR3 DNA reads TGTGCCAGCCGGGGGGACAGGGACTATGGCTACACCTTC. Translated, it gives CASRGDRDYGYTF.